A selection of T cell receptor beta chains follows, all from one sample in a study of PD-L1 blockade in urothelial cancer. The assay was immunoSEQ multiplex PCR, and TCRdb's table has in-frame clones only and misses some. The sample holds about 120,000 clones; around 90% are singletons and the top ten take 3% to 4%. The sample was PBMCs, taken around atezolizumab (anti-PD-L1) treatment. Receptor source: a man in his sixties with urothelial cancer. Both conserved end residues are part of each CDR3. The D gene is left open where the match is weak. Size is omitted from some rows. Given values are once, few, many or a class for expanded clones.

CDR3 protein: CASSLGQGHSGNTIYF
CDR3 DNA: TGTGCCAGCAGCTTAGGACAGGGCCACTCTGGAAACACCATATATTTT
D gene: TRBD1
clone size: -
J gene: TRBJ1-3
CDR3 length: 16
V gene: TRBV9

CDR3 protein: CASSLARLAGVSRDTGELFF
CDR3 DNA: TGTGCCAGCAGCTTAGCGCGGCTAGCGGGAGTAAGCCGTGACACCGGGGAGCTGTTTTTT
D gene: TRBD2
clone size: -
J gene: TRBJ2-2
CDR3 length: 20
V gene: TRBV7-8

CDR3 protein: CASSPQGYNYGYTF
CDR3 DNA: TGTGCCAGCTCACCACAGGGGTACAACTATGGCTACACCTTC
D gene: -
clone size: -
J gene: TRBJ1-2
CDR3 length: 14
V gene: TRBV18

CDR3 protein: CASSRDGTSFYEQYF
CDR3 DNA: TGTGCCAGCAGTAGGGACGGGACTTCTTTCTACGAGCAGTACTTC
D gene: -
clone size: -
J gene: TRBJ2-7
CDR3 length: 15
V gene: TRBV2

CDR3 protein: CASSSPSTVNYGYTF
CDR3 DNA: TGTGCCAGTAGTTCGCCCTCGACAGTTAACTATGGCTACACCTTC
D gene: -
clone size: few
J gene: TRBJ1-2
CDR3 length: 15
V gene: TRBV19

CDR3 protein: CAWTRQGAGEQYF
CDR3 DNA: TGTGCCTGGACCAGACAGGGGGCGGGCGAGCAGTACTTC
D gene: TRBD1
clone size: -
J gene: TRBJ2-7
CDR3 length: 13
V gene: TRBV30

CDR3 protein: CASTLGGSSYEQYF
CDR3 DNA: TGTGCCAGCACCTTGGGGGGGAGCTCCTACGAGCAGTACTTC
D gene: TRBD2
clone size: -
J gene: TRBJ2-7
CDR3 length: 14
V gene: TRBV6-1

CDR3 protein: CAWSPTDRVDTDTQYF
CDR3 DNA: TGTGCCTGGAGTCCGACTGACAGGGTGGACACAGATACGCAGTATTTT
D gene: TRBD1
clone size: -
J gene: TRBJ2-3
CDR3 length: 16
V gene: TRBV30

CDR3 protein: CASSLKVLRVEAFF
CDR3 DNA: TGTGCCAGCAGCTTAAAGGTCTTGAGGGTTGAAGCTTTCTTT
D gene: -
clone size: -
J gene: TRBJ1-1
CDR3 length: 14
V gene: TRBV7-3

CDR3 protein: CASSANSGRRETQYF
CDR3 DNA: TGTGCCAGCAGTGCGAATAGCGGGAGAAGAGAGACCCAGTACTTC
D gene: TRBD2
clone size: -
J gene: TRBJ2-5
CDR3 length: 15
V gene: TRBV2

CDR3 protein: CASSFGSGGQPQHF
CDR3 DNA: TGTGCCAGCAGCTTTGGGAGCGGCGGTCAGCCCCAGCATTTT
D gene: -
clone size: -
J gene: TRBJ1-5
CDR3 length: 14
V gene: TRBV7-2

CDR3 protein: CASSQDLALTDTQYF
CDR3 DNA: TGTGCCAGCAGCCAAGACCTAGCCCTCACAGATACGCAGTATTTT
D gene: -
clone size: -
J gene: TRBJ2-3
CDR3 length: 15
V gene: TRBV4-2

CDR3 protein: CASSPQPGGANEKLFF
CDR3 DNA: TGTGCCAGCAGCCCGCAGCCCGGGGGAGCTAATGAAAAACTGTTTTTT
D gene: -
clone size: -
J gene: TRBJ1-4
CDR3 length: 16
V gene: TRBV7-6

CDR3 protein: CASSPRVQGVHEQYF
CDR3 DNA: TGTGCCAGCTCACCAAGGGTTCAGGGGGTACACGAGCAGTACTTC
D gene: TRBD1
clone size: -
J gene: TRBJ2-7
CDR3 length: 15
V gene: TRBV18

CDR3 protein: CASSAGSYEQYF
CDR3 DNA: TGTGCCAGTAGTGCAGGGTCCTACGAGCAGTACTTC
D gene: -
clone size: -
J gene: TRBJ2-7
CDR3 length: 12
V gene: TRBV19

CDR3 protein: CASSPVEVSSYNEQFF
CDR3 DNA: TGTGCCAGTAGTCCCGTTGAAGTCAGCTCCTACAATGAGCAGTTCTTC
D gene: -
clone size: -
J gene: TRBJ2-1
CDR3 length: 16
V gene: TRBV19

CDR3 protein: CASSLGTGFSYNSPLHF
CDR3 DNA: TGTGCCAGCAGCTTAGGGACAGGGTTCTCCTATAATTCACCCCTCCACTTT
D gene: TRBD1
clone size: once
J gene: TRBJ1-6
CDR3 length: 17
V gene: TRBV7-2

CDR3 protein: CASSLTTGGEQYF
CDR3 DNA: TGTGCCAGCAGCTTAACAACAGGGGGCGAGCAGTACTTC
D gene: TRBD1
clone size: -
J gene: TRBJ2-7
CDR3 length: 13
V gene: TRBV7-3

CDR3 protein: CASRLSTSTGELFF
CDR3 DNA: TGTGCCAGCAGACTATCGACCTCCACCGGGGAGCTGTTTTTT
D gene: -
clone size: -
J gene: TRBJ2-2
CDR3 length: 14
V gene: TRBV9

CDR3 protein: CASSLLSGQPQHF
CDR3 DNA: TGTGCCAGCAGTCTCCTGTCGGGGCAGCCCCAGCATTTT
D gene: -
clone size: -
J gene: TRBJ1-5
CDR3 length: 13
V gene: TRBV6-1

CDR3 protein: CSVVGQGASAFF
CDR3 DNA: TGCAGCGTTGTAGGGCAGGGGGCTTCGGCTTTCTTT
D gene: TRBD1
clone size: -
J gene: TRBJ1-1
CDR3 length: 12
V gene: TRBV29-1

CDR3 protein: CASSGQGPMNTEAFF
CDR3 DNA: TGTGCCAGCAGTGGACAGGGACCAATGAACACTGAAGCTTTCTTT
D gene: TRBD1
clone size: -
J gene: TRBJ1-1
CDR3 length: 15
V gene: TRBV2

CDR3 protein: CAWSVRMNTEAFF
CDR3 DNA: TGTGCCTGGAGTGTGAGAATGAACACTGAAGCTTTCTTT
D gene: -
clone size: -
J gene: TRBJ1-1
CDR3 length: 13
V gene: TRBV30

CDR3 protein: CATSTSGRIINTGELFF
CDR3 DNA: TGCGCCACCAGTACTAGCGGGAGAATAATAAACACCGGGGAGCTGTTTTTT
D gene: TRBD2
clone size: -
J gene: TRBJ2-2
CDR3 length: 17
V gene: TRBV5-1

CDR3 protein: CASSYNPGQFGQPQHF
CDR3 DNA: TGTGCCAGCAGTTATAACCCGGGACAGTTCGGTCAGCCCCAGCATTTT
D gene: TRBD1
clone size: -
J gene: TRBJ1-5
CDR3 length: 16
V gene: TRBV2

CDR3 protein: CASSMDRANYGYTF
CDR3 DNA: TGTGCCAGCAGCATGGACAGGGCTAACTATGGCTACACCTTC
D gene: TRBD1
clone size: once
J gene: TRBJ1-2
CDR3 length: 14
V gene: TRBV5-4

CDR3 protein: CASSRTGTVGETQYF
CDR3 DNA: TGTGCCAGCAGTCGGACCGGGACAGTAGGAGAGACCCAGTACTTC
D gene: TRBD1
clone size: -
J gene: TRBJ2-5
CDR3 length: 15
V gene: TRBV4-2

CDR3 protein: CASSTMTGEEETQYF
CDR3 DNA: TGCGCCAGCAGCACAATGACAGGGGAGGAAGAGACCCAGTACTTC
D gene: TRBD1
clone size: -
J gene: TRBJ2-5
CDR3 length: 15
V gene: TRBV5-1

CDR3 protein: CASSQDRSGRYEQYF
CDR3 DNA: TGCGCCAGCAGCCAAGATAGAAGCGGGAGGTACGAGCAGTACTTC
D gene: TRBD2
clone size: -
J gene: TRBJ2-7
CDR3 length: 15
V gene: TRBV4-3

CDR3 protein: CASSQGLAGNYEQYF
CDR3 DNA: TGTGCCAGCAGCCAGGGACTAGCGGGGAACTACGAGCAGTACTTC
D gene: TRBD2
clone size: -
J gene: TRBJ2-7
CDR3 length: 15
V gene: TRBV7-6

CDR3 protein: CASSNGGAGELFF
CDR3 DNA: TGTGCCAGCAGCAATGGGGGGGCCGGGGAGCTGTTTTTT
D gene: TRBD2
clone size: -
J gene: TRBJ2-2
CDR3 length: 13
V gene: TRBV7-3

CDR3 protein: CASSEGYGFTGELFF
CDR3 DNA: TGTGCCAGCAGTGAAGGTTATGGCTTCACCGGGGAGCTGTTTTTT
D gene: -
clone size: -
J gene: TRBJ2-2
CDR3 length: 15
V gene: TRBV2

CDR3 protein: CASTSPGWGTEAFF
CDR3 DNA: TGTGCCAGCACCTCACCGGGGTGGGGCACTGAAGCTTTCTTT
D gene: -
clone size: -
J gene: TRBJ1-1
CDR3 length: 14
V gene: TRBV28

CDR3 protein: CASSSSPGSSEQYF
CDR3 DNA: TGCGCCAGCAGCTCATCCCCGGGATCGAGCGAGCAGTACTTC
D gene: -
clone size: -
J gene: TRBJ2-7
CDR3 length: 14
V gene: TRBV5-1

CDR3 protein: CASSPQKLRGSTGDEQFF
CDR3 DNA: TGTGCCAGCAGCCCTCAAAAGCTACGCGGGAGCACCGGGGATGAGCAGTTCTTC
D gene: TRBD2
clone size: few
J gene: TRBJ2-1
CDR3 length: 18
V gene: TRBV4-2

CDR3 protein: CASSPFGQARDTEAFF
CDR3 DNA: TGTGCCAGCAGCCCCTTTGGACAGGCTCGTGACACTGAAGCTTTCTTT
D gene: TRBD1
clone size: -
J gene: TRBJ1-1
CDR3 length: 16
V gene: TRBV11-1

CDR3 protein: CASSPGTGAYNEQFF
CDR3 DNA: TGTGCCAGCTCGCCCGGGACAGGAGCCTACAATGAGCAGTTCTTC
D gene: TRBD1
clone size: -
J gene: TRBJ2-1
CDR3 length: 15
V gene: TRBV18

CDR3 protein: CASSVDPTNRNTIYF
CDR3 DNA: TGTGCCAGCAGCGTAGACCCCACAAACAGAAACACCATATATTTT
D gene: -
clone size: -
J gene: TRBJ1-3
CDR3 length: 15
V gene: TRBV9

CDR3 protein: CASSRGTSGGANEQFF
CDR3 DNA: TGTGCCAGCAGCCGAGGGACTAGCGGGGGGGCTAATGAGCAGTTCTTC
D gene: TRBD2
clone size: -
J gene: TRBJ2-1
CDR3 length: 16
V gene: TRBV5-4

CDR3 protein: CASSLMLAGNRELFF
CDR3 DNA: TGTGCCAGCAGCTTGATGCTAGCGGGGAACCGGGAGCTGTTTTTT
D gene: TRBD2
clone size: -
J gene: TRBJ2-2
CDR3 length: 15
V gene: TRBV5-4

CDR3 protein: CAWTGQQEYGYTF
CDR3 DNA: TGTGCCTGGACAGGACAGCAAGAATATGGCTACACCTTC
D gene: -
clone size: -
J gene: TRBJ1-2
CDR3 length: 13
V gene: TRBV30

CDR3 protein: CASSVRGGSFGNTIYF
CDR3 DNA: TGTGCCAGCAGTGTACGAGGCGGTTCGTTTGGAAACACCATATATTTT
D gene: -
clone size: -
J gene: TRBJ1-3
CDR3 length: 16
V gene: TRBV2

CDR3 protein: CASSLDQGNSPLHF
CDR3 DNA: TGTGCCAGCAGCTTAGATCAGGGGAATTCACCCCTCCACTTT
D gene: -
clone size: -
J gene: TRBJ1-6
CDR3 length: 14
V gene: TRBV7-9

CDR3 protein: CASSAETSGETQYF
CDR3 DNA: TGTGCCAGCAGCGCCGAAACTAGCGGAGAGACCCAGTACTTC
D gene: TRBD2
clone size: -
J gene: TRBJ2-5
CDR3 length: 14
V gene: TRBV9

CDR3 protein: CASSLPGGTDTQYF
CDR3 DNA: TGTGCCAGCAGCTTACCGGGGGGCACAGATACGCAGTATTTT
D gene: -
clone size: -
J gene: TRBJ2-3
CDR3 length: 14
V gene: TRBV7-2

CDR3 protein: CASSSTWPRDSCQGEQFF
CDR3 DNA: TGTGCCAGCAGCTCAACGTGGCCTCGGGACTCGTGTCAGGGTGAGCAGTTCTTC
D gene: -
clone size: -
J gene: TRBJ2-1
CDR3 length: 18
V gene: TRBV21-1

CDR3 protein: CASSREIRSYEQYF
CDR3 DNA: TGTGCTAGCAGCCGGGAAATAAGATCCTACGAGCAGTACTTC
D gene: -
clone size: -
J gene: TRBJ2-7
CDR3 length: 14
V gene: TRBV7-7

CDR3 protein: CASSPRQLTTNEKLFF
CDR3 DNA: TGTGCCAGCAGCCCCCGACAGCTTACAACTAATGAAAAACTGTTTTTT
D gene: -
clone size: -
J gene: TRBJ1-4
CDR3 length: 16
V gene: TRBV7-9

CDR3 protein: CASSTTTGSPIGELFF
CDR3 DNA: TGTGCCAGCAGCACGACCACCGGGTCGCCTATCGGGGAGCTGTTTTTT
D gene: -
clone size: -
J gene: TRBJ2-2
CDR3 length: 16
V gene: TRBV7-9

CDR3 protein: CASSQRGGTSGGGSTDTQYF
CDR3 DNA: TGTGCCAGCAGCCAAAGAGGCGGGACTAGCGGAGGAGGGAGCACAGATACGCAGTATTTT
D gene: TRBD2
clone size: -
J gene: TRBJ2-3
CDR3 length: 20
V gene: TRBV4-2

CDR3 protein: CSVEAGSGANVLTF
CDR3 DNA: TGCAGCGTTGAAGCGGGCTCTGGGGCCAACGTCCTGACTTTC
D gene: -
clone size: -
J gene: TRBJ2-6
CDR3 length: 14
V gene: TRBV29-1

CDR3 protein: CASNKGKGYSNQPQHF
CDR3 DNA: TGTGCCAGTAACAAAGGGAAGGGGTATAGCAATCAGCCCCAGCATTTT
D gene: -
clone size: -
J gene: TRBJ1-5
CDR3 length: 16
V gene: TRBV7-7

CDR3 protein: CASSEDRSSKNIQYF
CDR3 DNA: TGTGCCAGCAGTGAAGACAGGTCATCTAAAAACATTCAGTACTTC
D gene: -
clone size: -
J gene: TRBJ2-4
CDR3 length: 15
V gene: TRBV2

CDR3 protein: CASSQQGFSYNEQFF
CDR3 DNA: TGCGCCAGCAGCCAACAGGGGTTCTCCTACAATGAGCAGTTCTTC
D gene: -
clone size: -
J gene: TRBJ2-1
CDR3 length: 15
V gene: TRBV4-1

CDR3 protein: CATSRALGGRTRSNTDTQYF
CDR3 DNA: TGTGCCACCAGCAGAGCCCTCGGGGGACGAACCCGGTCGAACACAGATACGCAGTATTTT
D gene: -
clone size: -
J gene: TRBJ2-3
CDR3 length: 20
V gene: TRBV15

CDR3 protein: CASSPDPLEPGELFF
CDR3 DNA: TGTGCCAGCAGCCCGGATCCCTTGGAGCCCGGGGAGCTGTTTTTT
D gene: -
clone size: -
J gene: TRBJ2-2
CDR3 length: 15
V gene: TRBV7-3

CDR3 protein: CAWGTLSGNTIYF
CDR3 DNA: TGTGCCTGGGGGACTCTCTCTGGAAACACCATATATTTT
D gene: -
clone size: -
J gene: TRBJ1-3
CDR3 length: 13
V gene: TRBV30

CDR3 protein: CSVEGAGGYQETQYF
CDR3 DNA: TGCAGCGTTGAAGGAGCGGGAGGGTACCAAGAGACCCAGTACTTC
D gene: TRBD2
clone size: -
J gene: TRBJ2-5
CDR3 length: 15
V gene: TRBV29-1

CDR3 protein: CASSKLEDYQETQYF
CDR3 DNA: TGTGCCAGCAGTAAACTCGAAGACTACCAAGAGACCCAGTACTTC
D gene: -
clone size: -
J gene: TRBJ2-5
CDR3 length: 15
V gene: TRBV4-2

CDR3 protein: CASSLGASGANVLTF
CDR3 DNA: TGTGCCAGCAGCTTAGGAGCGTCTGGGGCCAACGTCCTGACTTTC
D gene: -
clone size: -
J gene: TRBJ2-6
CDR3 length: 15
V gene: TRBV7-2